The 22 T cell receptor beta chains below come from one sample, sequenced in a study of a mutant IDH1 vaccine in newly diagnosed glioma. The time point is: baseline, week 1 (first vaccination visit). The treatment denotes: pre-vaccination baseline after standard-of-care therapy. The protocol was immunoSEQ multiplex PCR, while the TCRdb copy is restricted to in-frame clones and leaves out a portion. The table includes about 98,000 clones, approximately 90% detected once. The source material was PBMCs, sampled from a glioma patient treated with radiotherapy, temozolomide or both. Receptor source: a woman in her fifties or sixties with glioma.

The chain is built from TRBV7-8 and TRBJ2-3, with D perhaps TRBD2 (5 bases). Germline V CDR1 and CDR2: SGHVS, FQNEAQ. V was trimmed by 2 bases and J by 3 bases, leaving 9 bases between them. The CDR3 runs 14 residues. The CDR3 DNA reads as TGTGCCAGCAGCTTATCGGGGAGAACAGATACGCAGTATTTT. This codes for CASSLSGRTDTQYF.

J is TRBJ2-7 and V is TRBV27, with D perhaps TRBD1 (6 bases). Germline values: CDR1 MNHEY, CDR2 SMNVEV (reference sequence). CDR3 length: 14 residues. V gave up 2 bases and J gave up 4 bases, with 12 bases separating them. CDR3 in amino acids: CASSLRGSGYEQYF. The CDR3 nucleotides read TGTGCCAGCAGTTTAAGGGGGTCGGGGTACGAGCAGTACTTC.

CDR3 protein: CSGRGDFSYNEQFF. DNA of the CDR3: TGCAGCGGGAGGGGGGACTTCTCCTACAATGAGCAGTTCTTC. The chain employs TRBV29-1 and TRBJ2-1, with D possibly being TRBD1 or TRBD2 (6 bases each). Deletions cut 7 bases from V and 0 bases from J, with 13 bases between. This CDR3 comprises 14 residues. Germline V gives CDR1 SQVTM, CDR2 ANQGSEA.

The CDR3 loop is CASSEGRDRHLGYTF. The CDR3 DNA reads as TGTGCCAGCAGTGAAGGACGGGACCGCCATTTAGGCTACACCTTC. The rearrangement uses TRBV6-1 and TRBJ1-2; possible D gene TRBD1, 5 bases. Germline V lookup: CDR1 MNHNS, CDR2 SASEGT. V gave up 1 base and J gave up 8 bases, with 17 bases separating them. The CDR3 has 15 amino acids.

V gene TRBV5-1 combines with J gene TRBJ1-1; 8 bases are a match to TRBD1. With 5 bases clipped from V and 3 bases from J, the junction kept 6 bases outside the gene matches. CDR3 size: 14 residues. Germline V CDR1 and CDR2: SGHRS, YFSETQ. The CDR3 region has the DNA TGCGCCAGCAGGCGACAGGGGTCGGACACTGAAGCTTTCTTT. Translating gives CASRRQGSDTEAFF. The whole variable domain, filled in from reference TRBV5-1 and TRBJ1-1, reads KAGVTQTPRYLIKTRGQQVTLSCSPISGHRSVSWYQQTPGQGLQFLFEYFSETQRNKGNFPGRFSGRQFSNSRSEMNVSTLELGDSALYLCASRRQGSDTEAFFGQGTRLTVV.

The chain has TRBV6-1 and TRBJ2-7, with D possibly TRBD1 on 6 matching bases. Germline V gives CDR1 MNHNS, CDR2 SASEGT. V lost 6 bases and J 0 bases, leaving 12 bases between the germline ends. This CDR3 contains 14 residues. The CDR3 spells CASRDSLFSYEQYF. DNA of the CDR3: TGTGCCAGCAGGGACAGCCTCTTCTCCTACGAGCAGTACTTC.

This sequence joins TRBV7-9 and TRBJ2-7; 8 bases are a match to TRBD1. The CDR3 consists of 14 residues. The V gene end was trimmed by 4 bases and the J gene end by 3 bases; junction bases not matched to a gene: 5. CDR1 and CDR2 from the germline V gene are SEHNR and FQNEAQ (reference sequence). The CDR3 DNA is TGTGCCAGCAGCTCACCGGGACAGGACTACGAGCAGTACTTC. It specifies CASSSPGQDYEQYF. The entire variable domain, with the rest obtained from reference TRBV7-9 and TRBJ2-7, is as follows: DTGVSQNPRHKITKRGQNVTFRCDPISEHNRLYWYRQTLGQGPEFLTYFQNEAQLEKSRLLSDRFSAERPKGSFSTLEIQRTEQGDSAMYLCASSSPGQDYEQYFGPGTRLTVT.

The rearrangement uses TRBV5-1 and TRBJ2-1; the match to TRBD2 covers 8 bases. Germline lookup yields CDR1 SGHRS and CDR2 YFSETQ. CDR3 size: 17 residues. The V segment lost 0 bases and the J segment 4 bases; nucleotides outside the gene matches: 9. CDR3 sequence reads: CASSLAGTGGRYNEQFF. The CDR3 coding sequence is TGCGCCAGCAGCTTGGCAGGGACGGGAGGGCGGTACAATGAGCAGTTCTTC.

The rearrangement uses TRBV14 and TRBJ2-7, with TRBD1 as a possible D gene (5 bases). Trimming removed 0 bases from V and 5 bases from J, with 11 bases in between. This CDR3 has 14 residues. Germline CDR1 is SGHDN and CDR2 is FVKESK. In DNA, the CDR3 is TGTGCCAGCAGCCAAGAATACAGGTGGAACGAGCAGTACTTC. Amino acids: CASSQEYRWNEQYF.

This chain uses TRBV30 with TRBJ1-3, with TRBD1 matching 7 bases. Germline CDR1 GTSNPN, CDR2 SVGIG (reference sequence). The trim removed 0 bases at V and 2 bases at J, leaving 4 bases unmatched. The CDR3 sequence is 15 residues long. Written as DNA, the CDR3 is TGTGCCTGGAGTGTGACAGGGAATACTGGAAACACCATATATTTT. Its protein product is CAWSVTGNTGNTIYF.

This sequence joins TRBV6-6 and TRBJ2-5, with 11 nucleotides matching TRBD1. The better agreement between TRBJ2-7 and the DNA end casts doubt on the J call. CDR3 length: 14 amino acids. CDR1 and CDR2 from the germline V gene are MNHNY and SVGAGI (reference sequence). This chain's CDR3 is CASSYGTGGYEQYF. Written as DNA, the CDR3 is TGTGCCAGCAGTTACGGGACAGGGGGCTACGAGCAGTACTTC.

The chain couples TRBV12-5 to TRBJ2-1, with TRBD2 identical over 12 bases. V gave up 6 bases and J gave up 3 bases; unmatched junction bases: 9. The length of the CDR3 is 17 residues. Germline values: CDR1 LGHNT, CDR2 FRNRAP. The CDR3 nucleotides read TGTGCTAGTGGCCTCCACAGGACTAGCGGGAACTACAATGAGCAGTTCTTC. Translation: CASGLHRTSGNYNEQFF.

The V and J genes are TRBV6-5 and TRBJ1-5; 12 positions agree with TRBD1. The germline V gene encodes CDR1 MNHEY and CDR2 SVGAGI. The CDR3 is 14 residues long. The J segment lost 6 bases and the V segment lost 6 bases, leaving 3 bases of the junction unmatched. The CDR3 DNA follows: TGTGCCAGCAGGGGACAGGGGGCATCTCAGCCCCAGCATTTT. This sequence encodes CASRGQGASQPQHF.

The genes are TRBV29-1 and TRBJ1-5; no clear D. Germline values: CDR1 SQVTM, CDR2 ANQGSEA. V lost 5 bases and J lost 3, with 11 bases in between. The CDR3 loop spans 13 amino acids. CDR3 DNA: TGCAGCGTTTCCTCGGGGAACAATCAGCCCCAGCATTTT. Encoded protein: CSVSSGNNQPQHF.

This clone was recorded only once. The J gene is TRBJ1-1, the V gene TRBV18; D is unresolved. This CDR3 comprises 12 residues. CDR1 is KGHSH and CDR2 is LQKENI in the germline V gene. Trimming removed 2 bases from V and 8 bases from J, with 9 bases in between. CDR3 nucleotide sequence: TGTGCCAGCTCACCAGGCCAGCGAGAAGCTTTCTTT. This gives the protein CASSPGQREAFF.

The V and J genes are TRBV6-5 and TRBJ2-7, with TRBD2 matching over 7 bases. Germline V CDR1 and CDR2: MNHEY, SVGAGI. CDR3 size: 14 residues. With V trimmed by 6 bases and J by 6 bases, 11 bases remained unmatched. As DNA, the CDR3 is TGTGCCAGCAGCACCGACGGGAGGTTCGGCGAGCAGTACTTC. Translated, it gives CASSTDGRFGEQYF.

The rearrangement uses TRBV18 and TRBJ1-4; 11 positions agree with TRBD1. Germline V gene lookup returns CDR1 KGHSH and CDR2 LQKENI. This CDR3 has 16 amino acids. J gave up 8 bases and V 2 bases, and 7 bases lay outside the gene matches. The DNA of the CDR3 is TGTGCCAGCTCACCAGCGGACAGGGGGCGAGGAGAAAAACTGTTTTTT. This gives the protein CASSPADRGRGEKLFF.

The sample holds one count of this clone. The V gene is TRBV6-4, the J gene TRBJ1-5; no reliable D call. Trimming removed 0 bases at V and 3 bases at J, with 12 bases between. Germline CDR1 is MRHNA and CDR2 is SNTAGT. The CDR3 runs 16 residues. The CDR3 sequence is CASSDSSVGHNQPQHF. In DNA form, the CDR3 reads TGTGCCAGCAGTGACTCGAGCGTAGGCCACAATCAGCCCCAGCATTTT.

The genes are TRBV6-5 and TRBJ2-7, with D possibly TRBD1 on 6 matching bases. CDR3 length equals 13 residues. Germline CDR1 MNHEY, CDR2 SVGAGI. Deletions cut 5 bases from V and 5 bases from J, with 13 bases between. The CDR3 DNA reads TGTGCCAGCAGTGCCCAGGGGTTCCACGAGCAGTACTTC. This codes for CASSAQGFHEQYF.

The chain recombines TRBV9 with TRBJ2-1; D may be TRBD1 (5 bases). CDR1 and CDR2 from the germline V gene are SGDLS and YYNGEE. Trimming removed 4 bases from V and 0 bases from J, with 17 bases in between. This CDR3 is built from 17 residues. CDR3: CASSKPQGSNSYNEQFF. CDR3 nucleotides: TGTGCCAGCAGCAAACCTCAGGGTTCTAACTCCTACAATGAGCAGTTCTTC.

This sequence joins TRBV5-5 and TRBJ2-7; a weak D match, TRBD2 (5 bases). CDR3 length: 13 residues. Trimming cost V 7 bases and J 2 bases, with 13 bases left between them. In germline, CDR1 is SGHKS, CDR2 YYEKEE (reference sequence). CDR3 sequence: CASSRPGTYEQYF. In nucleotides, the CDR3 is TGTGCCAGCTCCCGCCCCGGGACCTACGAGCAGTACTTC.

The rearrangement uses TRBV25-1 and TRBJ2-5, with TRBD2 matching 10 bases. This CDR3 contains 17 residues. V dropped 4 bases and J dropped 0; count of bases not matched to a gene: 8. Germline loops: CDR1 MGHDK, CDR2 SYGVNS. The CDR3 is CASSVLGSGRYQETQYF. The CDR3 DNA is TGTGCCAGCAGTGTCCTAGGTAGCGGGAGGTACCAAGAGACCCAGTACTTC.